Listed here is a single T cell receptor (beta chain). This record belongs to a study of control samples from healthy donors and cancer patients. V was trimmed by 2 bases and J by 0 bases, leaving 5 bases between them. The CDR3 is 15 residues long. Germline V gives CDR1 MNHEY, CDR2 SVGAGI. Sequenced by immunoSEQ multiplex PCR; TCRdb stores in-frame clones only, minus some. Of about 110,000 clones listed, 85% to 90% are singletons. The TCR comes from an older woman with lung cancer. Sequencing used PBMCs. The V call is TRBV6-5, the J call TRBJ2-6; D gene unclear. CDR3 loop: CASSYGTSGANVLTF. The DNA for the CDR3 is TGTGCCAGCAGTTACGGCACCTCTGGGGCCAACGTCCTGACTTTC.